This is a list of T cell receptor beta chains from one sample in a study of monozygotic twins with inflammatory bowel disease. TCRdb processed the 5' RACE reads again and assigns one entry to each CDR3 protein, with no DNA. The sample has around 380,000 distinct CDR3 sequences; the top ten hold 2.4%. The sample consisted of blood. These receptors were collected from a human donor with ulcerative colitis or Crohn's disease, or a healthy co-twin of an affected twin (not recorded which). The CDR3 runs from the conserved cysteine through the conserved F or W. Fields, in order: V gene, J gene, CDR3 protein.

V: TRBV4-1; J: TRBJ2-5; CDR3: CASSQDALTGQETQYF
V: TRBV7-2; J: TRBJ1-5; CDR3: CASSFDRREDPQHF
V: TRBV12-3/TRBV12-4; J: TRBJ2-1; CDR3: CASRRTSGSYEQFF
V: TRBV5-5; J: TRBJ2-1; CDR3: CASSLRNRDRVILNEQFF
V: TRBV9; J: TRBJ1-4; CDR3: CASSVILASGATNEKLFF
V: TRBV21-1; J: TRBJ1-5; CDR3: CASSKGRGSSNQPQHF
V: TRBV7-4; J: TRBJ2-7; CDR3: CASPPRPQGGEQYF
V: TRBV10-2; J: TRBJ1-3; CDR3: CASRNRPGNTIYF
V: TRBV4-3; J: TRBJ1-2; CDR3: CASSQDPSIPYGYTF
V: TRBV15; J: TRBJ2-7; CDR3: CATSRAGAGSYEQYF
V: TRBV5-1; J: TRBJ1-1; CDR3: CASSGTQNTEAFF
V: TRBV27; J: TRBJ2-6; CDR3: CASSTRLAGTSGANVLTF
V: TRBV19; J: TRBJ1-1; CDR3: CASNGDRGGGTEAFF
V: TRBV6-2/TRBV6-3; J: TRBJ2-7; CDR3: CASSYSQRFHF
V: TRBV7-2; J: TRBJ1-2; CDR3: CASSQHDAQYLNYGYTF
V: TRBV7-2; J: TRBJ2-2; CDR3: CASSQLAVNTGELFF
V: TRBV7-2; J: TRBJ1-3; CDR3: CASSFRGVISGNTIYF
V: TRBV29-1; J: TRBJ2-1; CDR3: CSCQGQASSYNEQFF
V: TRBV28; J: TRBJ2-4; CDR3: CAAGSWLGIQYF
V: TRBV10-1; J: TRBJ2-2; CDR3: CASKQGTGELFF
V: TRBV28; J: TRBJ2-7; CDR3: CASSFLGYSSYEQYF
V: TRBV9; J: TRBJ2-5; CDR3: CASSVSVAQETQYF
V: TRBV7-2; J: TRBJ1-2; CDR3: CASSLGRITEHYGYTF
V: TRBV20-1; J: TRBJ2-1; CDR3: CSAWAGLRVNEQFF
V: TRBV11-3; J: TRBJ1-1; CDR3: CASSFRGGDEAFF
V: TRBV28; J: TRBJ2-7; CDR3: CASSLPRTGPRIGNEQYF